A selection of T cell receptor beta chains follows, all from one sample in a study of T cells in Graves' hyperthyroidism and ophthalmopathy. One entry per CDR3 protein results from TCRdb running MiXCR on the multiplex PCR reads. The sample consists of approximately 370,000 distinct CDR3 sequences, 17% of them appearing once. The sequenced sample was blood. The source of these receptors is a woman aged 25-40 years with Graves' hyperthyroidism that later progressed to Graves' ophthalmopathy. Each CDR3 is given with its conserved first and last residue.

>TRBJ2-3|TRBV19|14
CASSNHYKGDTQYF
>TRBJ1-2|TRBV6-2/TRBV6-3|15
CASSYRKGIGNGYTF
>TRBJ1-1|TRBV9|13
CASSVGTNTEAFF
>TRBJ1-1|TRBV19|14
CASSIGNPNTEAFF
>TRBJ1-1|TRBV12-3/TRBV12-4|14
CASSQWTGGSEAFF
>TRBJ1-2|TRBV11-2|14
CASSLGQGAGGYTF
>TRBJ1-6|TRBV2|15
CASSEEGPYNSPLHF
>TRBJ2-2|TRBV5-5|16
CASSLAPPRNTGELFF
>TRBJ2-1|TRBV9|19
CASSVGSGISDLASNEQFF
>TRBJ1-4|TRBV12-3/TRBV12-4|15
CASSLGPGLGEKLFF
>TRBJ2-3|TRBV12-3/TRBV12-4|14
CASRAGGRTDTQYF
>TRBJ1-1|TRBV5-6|11
CASSLYTEAFF
>TRBJ2-1|TRBV19|16
CASSIYPPLAYNEQFF
>TRBJ2-1|TRBV28|19
CATSSRKTTRGQLYNEQFF
>TRBJ1-2|TRBV2|13
CASSVDGGGGYTF
>TRBJ2-5|TRBV3-1|16
CASSPQSGSHQETQYF
>TRBJ1-5|TRBV10-3|16
CAISESGRRGDQPQHF
>TRBJ2-2|TRBV2|13
CASGLLAPGELFF
>TRBJ1-2|TRBV7-9|14
CASSTPNYNYGYTF
>TRBJ1-6|TRBV4-1|13
CASRQEVNSPLHF
>TRBJ2-7|TRBV19|16
CASSISEGQSSYEQYF
>TRBJ1-5|TRBV19|16
CASSTSGRGSGQPQHF
>TRBJ2-7|TRBV9|14
CASSSGRSPYEQYF
>TRBJ2-2|TRBV19|14
CASSIPSHTGELFF
>TRBJ1-1|TRBV30|12
CAWSVFHTEAFF
>TRBJ2-2|TRBV6-5|16
CASSYDSPANTGELFF
>TRBJ1-1|TRBV30|11
CAWRRDRGAFF
>TRBJ2-3|TRBV20-1|16
CSAHSLAGVFTDTQYF
>TRBJ2-2|TRBV9|16
CASSVGTAAFTGELFF
>TRBJ2-7|TRBV20-1|17
CSARDLAGDQNSYEQYF
>TRBJ2-2|TRBV9|17
CASSVASSGSSTGELFF
>TRBJ2-1|TRBV6-1|13
CASRGGGFSEQFF
>TRBJ2-2|TRBV15|16
CATSREGGRKTGELFF
>TRBJ2-5|TRBV7-9|14
CASRPTFMEETQYF
>TRBJ1-2|TRBV6-1|13
CASSNGGFYGYTF
>TRBJ2-7|TRBV29-1|12
CSVEDQAYEQYF
>TRBJ2-2|TRBV10-3|18
CAISESRPKGNYTGELFF
>TRBJ2-1|TRBV7-7|14
CASSFGTGYNEQFF